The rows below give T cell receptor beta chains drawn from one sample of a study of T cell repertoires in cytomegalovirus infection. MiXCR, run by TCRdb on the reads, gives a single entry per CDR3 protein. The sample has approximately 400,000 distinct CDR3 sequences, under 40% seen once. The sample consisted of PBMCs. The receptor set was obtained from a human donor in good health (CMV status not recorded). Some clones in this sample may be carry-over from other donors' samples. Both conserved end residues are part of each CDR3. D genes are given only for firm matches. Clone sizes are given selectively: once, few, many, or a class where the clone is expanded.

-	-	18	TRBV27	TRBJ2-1	CASSFRRSGRDLGNEQFF	TGTGCCAGCAGTTTTCGGCGATCGGGACGGGACCTAGGCAATGAGCAGTTCTTC
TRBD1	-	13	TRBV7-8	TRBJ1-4	CASRVGTVEKLFF	TGTGCCAGCAGGGTAGGGACAGTTGAAAAACTGTTTTTT
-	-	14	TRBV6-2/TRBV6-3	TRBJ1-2	CASSSGGINPPFSF	TGTGCCAGCAGTTCGGGCGGTATTAATCCACCGTTCTCCTTC
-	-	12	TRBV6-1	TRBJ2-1	CASSENGVGHFF	TGTGCCAGCAGTGAAAACGGAGTGGGGCATTTCTTC
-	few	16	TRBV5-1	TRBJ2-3	CASSEPTGPLGGTQYF	TGCGCCAGCAGCGAACCCACGGGACCGTTGGGGGGTACGCAGTATTTT
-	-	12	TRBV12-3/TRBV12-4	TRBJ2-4	CASRSFQDIQYF	TGTGCCAGCAGAAGCTTTCAGGACATTCAGTACTTC
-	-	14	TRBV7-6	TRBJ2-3	CASSRDLGTDTQYF	TGTGCCAGCAGCCGGGACTTAGGCACAGATACGCAGTATTTT
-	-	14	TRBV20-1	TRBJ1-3	CSAAPDSSGNTIYF	TGCAGTGCAGCCCCGGACAGCTCTGGAAACACCATATATTTT
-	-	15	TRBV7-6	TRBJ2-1	CASSSGTSSYNEQFF	TGTGCCAGCAGCTCCGGGACCAGCTCCTACAATGAGCAGTTCTTC
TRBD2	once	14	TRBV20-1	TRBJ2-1	CSAPRGGAGNEQFF	TGCAGTGCCCCCCGGGGGGGGGCGGGCAATGAGCAGTTCTTC
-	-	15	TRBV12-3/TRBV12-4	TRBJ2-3	CASSLIGGSTDTQYF	TGTGCCAGCAGTTTAATCGGGGGAAGCACAGATACGCAGTATTTT
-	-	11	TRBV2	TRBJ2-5	CASSAGLSQYF	TGTGCCAGCAGTGCGGGACTTTCCCAGTACTTC
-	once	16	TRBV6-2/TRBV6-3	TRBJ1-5	CASSYQAGAVNQPQHF	TGTGCCAGCAGTTACCAAGCAGGGGCCGTCAATCAGCCCCAGCATTTT
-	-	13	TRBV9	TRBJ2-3	CASSSSRTDTQYF	TGTGCCAGCAGCTCCAGCCGCACAGATACGCAGTATTTT
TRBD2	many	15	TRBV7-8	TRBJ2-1	CASSLLAGGINEQFF	TGTGCCAGCAGTTTGCTAGCGGGGGGTATCAATGAGCAGTTCTTC
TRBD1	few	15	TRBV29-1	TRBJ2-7	CSVGDWDRGRGEQYF	TGCAGCGTTGGGGACTGGGACAGGGGAAGGGGCGAGCAGTACTTC
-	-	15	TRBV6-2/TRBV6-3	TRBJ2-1	CASLLLGGSYNEQFF	TGTGCCAGCCTCCTTCTAGGGGGATCCTACAATGAGCAGTTCTTC
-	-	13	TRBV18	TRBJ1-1	CASCKSMNTEAFF	TGTGCCAGCTGTAAGTCTATGAACACTGAAGCTTTCTTT
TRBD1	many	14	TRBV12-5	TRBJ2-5	CASGTGGGQETQYF	TGTGCTAGTGGCACAGGGGGCGGGCAAGAGACCCAGTACTTC
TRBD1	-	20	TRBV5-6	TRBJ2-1	CASSLDLVPPGQVPSVEQFF	TGTGCCAGCAGCTTGGACCTAGTCCCGCCGGGACAGGTACCATCGGTTGAGCAGTTCTTC
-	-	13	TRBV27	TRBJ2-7	CASSLDETYEQYF	TGTGCCAGCAGCCTTGATGAAACCTACGAGCAGTACTTC
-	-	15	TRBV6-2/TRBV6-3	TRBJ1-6	CASSSTGDLASPLHF	TGTGCCAGCAGTTCGACGGGAGATTTGGCTTCACCCCTCCACTTT
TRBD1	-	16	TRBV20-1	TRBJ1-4	CSVRDRGGARNEKLFF	TGCAGTGTTCGGGACAGGGGAGGGGCAAGAAATGAAAAACTGTTTTTT
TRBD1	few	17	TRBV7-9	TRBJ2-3	CASSETGQGRLADTQYF	TGTGCCAGCAGCGAGACCGGACAGGGGAGATTAGCAGATACGCAGTATTTT
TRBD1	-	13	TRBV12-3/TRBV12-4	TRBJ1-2	CASNTAGGSGYTF	TGTGCCAGCAATACGGCAGGGGGTTCTGGCTACACCTTC
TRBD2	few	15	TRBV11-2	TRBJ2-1	CASSLALAGIDEQFF	TGTGCCAGCAGCTTAGCGCTAGCGGGGATCGATGAGCAGTTCTTC
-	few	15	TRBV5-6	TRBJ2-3	CASSLWGPSTDTQYF	TGTGCCAGCAGCTTGTGGGGACCCAGCACAGATACGCAGTATTTT
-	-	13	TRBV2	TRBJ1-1	CASTHPSSTEAFF	TGTGCCAGCACCCATCCTTCCTCAACGGAAGCTTTCTTT
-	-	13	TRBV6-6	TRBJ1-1	CASYRQPNTEAFF	TGTGCCAGCTACAGGCAACCCAACACTGAAGCTTTCTTT
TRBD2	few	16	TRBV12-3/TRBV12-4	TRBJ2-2	CASSFVGGVLTGELFF	TGTGCCAGCAGTTTTGTCGGGGGGGTGTTGACCGGGGAGCTGTTTTTT
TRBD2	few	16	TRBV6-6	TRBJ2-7	CASSYERAGGTYEQYF	TGTGCCAGCAGCTATGAGCGGGCGGGGGGAACCTACGAGCAGTACTTC
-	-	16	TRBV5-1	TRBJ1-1	CASRLQGRFVNTEAFF	TGCGCCAGCCGCCTACAGGGAAGGTTCGTGAACACTGAAGCTTTCTTT
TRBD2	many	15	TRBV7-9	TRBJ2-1	CASSLDGAGDNEQFF	TGTGCCAGCAGCTTAGATGGAGCGGGGGACAATGAGCAGTTCTTC
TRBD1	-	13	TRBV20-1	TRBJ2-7	CSAGQGNFYEQYF	TGCAGTGCCGGACAGGGGAATTTCTACGAGCAGTACTTC
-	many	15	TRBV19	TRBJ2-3	CASRADRSGTDTQYF	TGTGCCAGTAGAGCCGACCGCTCAGGCACAGATACGCAGTATTTT
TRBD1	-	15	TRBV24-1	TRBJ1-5	CATSDSGQGMQPQHF	TGTGCCACCAGTGATTCCGGACAGGGGATGCAGCCCCAGCATTTT
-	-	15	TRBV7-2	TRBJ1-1	CASSHDQLPVAKAFF	TGTGCCAGCAGCCATGACCAGCTCCCAGTAGCAAAAGCTTTCTTT
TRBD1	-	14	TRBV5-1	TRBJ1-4	CASSIDRGHEKLFF	TGCGCCAGCAGCATTGACAGGGGGCATGAAAAACTGTTTTTT
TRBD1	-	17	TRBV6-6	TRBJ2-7	CASSYSAPGQGVYEQYF	TGTGCCAGCAGTTACTCGGCTCCCGGACAGGGGGTCTACGAGCAGTACTTC
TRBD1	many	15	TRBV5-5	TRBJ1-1	CASSWDGQGNTEAFF	TGTGCCAGCAGCTGGGATGGACAGGGAAACACTGAAGCTTTCTTT
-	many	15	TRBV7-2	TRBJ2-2	CASSLASAGTGELFF	TGTGCCAGCAGCTTAGCGTCGGCAGGGACCGGGGAGCTGTTTTTT
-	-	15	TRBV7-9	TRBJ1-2	CASSPNPDRLLGYTF	TGTGCCAGCAGCCCGAACCCGGATCGATTGCTTGGCTACACCTTC
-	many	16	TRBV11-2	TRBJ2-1	CASSLDGASSYNEQFF	TGTGCCAGCAGCTTAGATGGAGCGAGCTCCTACAATGAGCAGTTCTTC
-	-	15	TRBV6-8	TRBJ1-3	CASRPRGGPVNTIYF	TGTGCCAGCAGACCCCGGGGAGGGCCTGTAAACACCATATATTTT